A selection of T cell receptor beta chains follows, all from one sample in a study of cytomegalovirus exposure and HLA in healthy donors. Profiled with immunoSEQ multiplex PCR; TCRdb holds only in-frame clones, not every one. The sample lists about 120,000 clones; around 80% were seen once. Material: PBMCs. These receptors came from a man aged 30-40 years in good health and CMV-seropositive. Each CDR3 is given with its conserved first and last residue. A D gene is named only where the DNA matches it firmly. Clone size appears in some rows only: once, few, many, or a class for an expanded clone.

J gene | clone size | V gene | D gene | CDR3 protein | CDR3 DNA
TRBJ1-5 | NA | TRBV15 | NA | CATSTRGNQPQHF | TGTGCCACCAGCACGAGGGGGAATCAGCCCCAGCATTTT
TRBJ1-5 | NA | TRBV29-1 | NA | CSVDPLRRGGPYSNQPQHF | TGCAGCGTTGATCCCCTCCGGCGAGGGGGACCCTATAGCAATCAGCCCCAGCATTTT
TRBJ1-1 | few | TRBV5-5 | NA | CASVSGRNTEAFF | TGTGCCAGCGTATCGGGTCGGAACACTGAAGCTTTCTTT
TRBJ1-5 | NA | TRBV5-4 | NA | CASSPTRTRLAISPQHF | TGTGCCAGCAGCCCCACGAGGACCAGACTAGCAATCAGCCCCCAGCATTTT
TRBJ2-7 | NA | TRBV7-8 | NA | CASSLGSYEQYF | TGTGCCAGCAGTTTAGGGAGCTACGAGCAGTACTTC
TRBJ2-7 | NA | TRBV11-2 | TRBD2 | CASSLGSSSGRLKSYEQYF | TGTGCCAGCAGCTTAGGGTCGTCTAGCGGGAGGCTTAAGTCGTACGAGCAGTACTTC
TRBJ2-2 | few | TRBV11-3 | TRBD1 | CASSVSLGQGTGELFF | TGTGCCAGCAGCGTCTCCCTGGGACAGGGCACCGGGGAGCTGTTTTTT
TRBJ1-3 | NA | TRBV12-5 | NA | CASGLVPRDRGNTIYF | TGTGCTAGTGGTTTGGTTCCCCGGGATCGTGGAAACACCATATATTTT
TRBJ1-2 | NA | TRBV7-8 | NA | CASSLGTVYDGYTF | TGTGCCAGCAGCTTAGGGACAGTTTATGATGGCTACACCTTC
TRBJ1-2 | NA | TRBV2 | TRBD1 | CASSLDRSLGYTF | TGTGCCAGCAGTTTGGACAGGTCCTTGGGGTACACCTTC